These 16 T cell receptor beta chains originate from one sample sequenced in a study of immune reconstitution after stem cell transplant in scleroderma (dated by TCRdb to the late 2010s). Preparation of the library involved RT-PCR. The run used an Illumina MiSeq. TCRdb reworked the public reads: Q25 trimming with fastp, MiXCR clone assembly, productive beta chains retained. Identical CDR3 proteins give one entry, which carries the most common genes and DNA. For this sample there are approximately 2,000 distinct CDR3 sequences; more than 15% appear just once. The leading ten clones occupy around 8.5% of the sample. Collection of the sample occurred before or after autologous hematopoietic stem cell transplantation (not recorded which). These TCRs come from a female donor with systemic sclerosis.

This clonotype was counted between two and nine times. V usage is TRBV6-2 or TRBV6-3 and J usage is TRBJ1-5; no firm D call. Germline V gene lookup returns CDR1 MNHEY and CDR2 SVGEGT. Between the trimmed V and J ends, which lost 2 bases and 1 base, there was a span of 12 bases. The CDR3 has 16 residues. CDR3 sequence reads: CASSYGVEGSNQPQHF. The CDR3 nucleotides are TGTGCCAGCAGTTACGGGGTCGAAGGGAGCAATCAGCCCCAGCATTTT.

This clonotype ranks as medium-sized (0.01 to 0.1%). V gene TRBV10-2 combines with J gene TRBJ2-1; no clear D gene. CDR1 and CDR2 from the germline V gene are WSHSY and SAAADI. Trimming took 8 bases from V and 7 from J, leaving 9 bases between them. This CDR3 is built from 11 residues. The CDR3 is CASGAGNEQFF. The CDR3 nucleotides read TGCGCCAGCGGTGCTGGGAATGAGCAGTTCTTC.

This clonotype is medium-sized (0.01 to 0.1%) by share. The gene calls are TRBV7-9 and TRBJ1-2; 7 bases match TRBD1. V was pared by 5 bases and J by 8 bases, with 5 bases of the junction left unmatched. CDR3 length equals 12 residues. Germline CDR1 and CDR2: SEHNR and FQNEAQ (reference sequence). The CDR3, as DNA: TGTGCCAGCAGCCCTGACAGGGCGGGCTACACCTTC. This codes for CASSPDRAGYTF.

The CDR3, as DNA: TGCAGTGCGACGGGGGGGCCAATTGAGCAGTTCTTC. Amino acid sequence: CSATGGPIEQFF. The rearrangement links TRBV20-1 to TRBJ2-1; 8 bases agree with TRBD2. The junction had 7 bases not matched to a gene; V was cut back by 6 bases and J by 9 bases. Germline loops: CDR1 DFQATT, CDR2 SNEGSKA (reference sequence). This CDR3 is built from 12 residues.

This clonotype was seen a handful of times. The CDR3 protein is CASSKQGAHEQYF. The CDR3 nucleotides are TGTGCCAGCAGCAAACAGGGGGCCCACGAGCAGTACTTC. This chain connects TRBV7-3 to TRBJ2-7; TRBD1 agrees at 9 bases. The CDR3 loop spans 13 amino acids. Losses at the gene ends were 5 bases for V and 5 bases for J; bases not matched to a gene: 4. Germline values: CDR1 SGHTA, CDR2 FQGTGA.

This clonotype was seen more than once but under ten times. One junction end disagrees with the germline gene, perhaps due to a read error. The chain carries TRBV7-7 and TRBJ1-1; D unresolved. Germline lookup yields CDR1 SSHAT and CDR2 FNYEAQ (reference sequence). The CDR3 has 13 amino acids. CDR3 residues: CASSEGMNTEAFF. The CDR3, as DNA: TGTGCTAGCAGCGAAGGAATGAACACTGAAGCTTTCTTT. Full variable domain (outside the CDR3, taken from reference TRBV7-7 and TRBJ1-1): GAGVSQSPRYKVTKRGQDVTLRCDPISSHATLYWYQQALGQGPEFLTYFNYEAQPDKSGLPSDRFSAERPEGSISTLTIQRTEQRDSAMYRCASSEGMNTEAFFGQGTRLTVV.

This clonotype is large by share. The chain joins TRBV11-3 to TRBJ1-1; D remains ambiguous. There are 14 residues in the CDR3. CDR1 is SGHNT and CDR2 is YENEEA in the germline V gene. Between the trimmed V and J ends, which lost 1 base and 1 base, there was a span of 7 bases. Here the CDR3 reads CASSLGWENTEAFF. The CDR3 bases are TGTGCCAGCAGCTTAGGTTGGGAGAACACTGAAGCTTTCTTT.

This clonotype is labeled as medium-sized. This rearrangement joins TRBV20-1 to TRBJ1-1; tentative D call: TRBD1 (6 bases). The CDR3 has 12 amino acids. Germline V lookup: CDR1 DFQATT, CDR2 SNEGSKA (reference sequence). V shed 3 bases and J shed 8 bases, with 13 bases lying between them. The CDR3 nucleotides are TGCAGTGCTAGGTGGGGGCGAGGGGAAGCTTTCTTT. As protein: CSARWGRGEAFF.

J is TRBJ1-5 and V is TRBV6-4, with 7 positions matching TRBD1. V shed 4 bases, J shed 0 bases, and the junction held 3 bases outside the gene matches. Looked up from germline, CDR1 is MRHNA and CDR2 is SNTAGT. This CDR3 is 15 amino acids long. Here the CDR3 DNA reads TGTGCCAGCAGTGCGGACAGGATTAGCAATCAGCCCCAGCATTTT. It codes for CASSADRISNQPQHF.

The J gene is TRBJ1-5, the V gene TRBV7-2; 7 bases are a match to TRBD1. CDR3 length equals 15 residues. Germline-derived CDR1 and CDR2 are SGHTA and FQGNSA. J gave up 5 bases and V 6 bases, and 10 bases lay outside the gene matches. CDR3 loop: CASSKSGQGDQPQHF. For the CDR3, the DNA is TGTGCCAGCAGTAAAAGTGGGCAGGGGGATCAGCCCCAGCATTTT.

The J gene is TRBJ2-5, the V gene TRBV5-1, with TRBD2 as a possible D gene (5 bases). Trimming took 0 bases from V and 1 from J, leaving 10 bases between them. Germline values: CDR1 SGHRS, CDR2 YFSETQ. This CDR3 spans 15 amino acids. CDR3 nucleotides: TGCGCCAGCAGCTTGGCCGATCGGGGCCAAGAGACCCAGTACTTC. Translation gives CASSLADRGQETQYF.

This clonotype is medium-sized (0.01 to 0.1%) by share. This chain uses TRBV20-1 with TRBJ2-3; weak D call: TRBD2 (6 bases). Trimming took 5 bases from V and 6 from J, leaving 18 bases between them. The CDR3 is 14 residues long. Germline CDR1 and CDR2: DFQATT and SNEGSKA (reference sequence). The CDR3 spells CSAPGSGLADTQYF. CDR3 DNA sequence: TGCAGTGCTCCGGGTAGCGGCCTTGCGGATACGCAGTATTTT.

By frequency in the sample, this clonotype is medium-sized. This sequence joins TRBV20-1 and TRBJ2-5, with 9 nucleotides matching TRBD1. The germline V gene encodes CDR1 DFQATT and CDR2 SNEGSKA (reference sequence). J lost 7 bases, V lost 1 base, and 7 bases had no gene match. This CDR3 region has 14 residues. For the CDR3, the DNA is TGCAGTGCTAGAGGGGACAGGGTCCAGGGGACCCAGTACTTC. It codes for CSARGDRVQGTQYF.

V usage is TRBV7-9 and J usage is TRBJ1-1; D is undetermined. Trimming left V 7 bases short and J 1 base short, with 13 bases between. The CDR3 is 14 residues long. Germline V CDR1 and CDR2: SEHNR, FQNEAQ (reference sequence). The CDR3 nucleotides read TGTGCCAGCACGGCCTTCAAGAGGAACACTGAAGCTTTCTTT. This codes for CASTAFKRNTEAFF.

Of note for this clonotype: With a much larger clone just one base away, this may be a read error. V is TRBV7-2 and J is TRBJ2-5, with D perhaps matching TRBD2 (6 bases). This CDR3 region has 13 residues. Germline V gene data show CDR1 as SGHTA and CDR2 as FQGNSA. The CDR3 loop reads CASSLTPRETQNF. The CDR3 nucleotides read TGTGCTAGCAGCTTAACCCCCCGGGAGACCCAGAACTTC.

The CDR3 loop reads CSATPDRTGELFF. CDR3 nucleotide sequence: TGCAGTGCTACTCCCGACAGGACCGGGGAGCTGTTTTTT. The rearrangement uses TRBV20-1 and TRBJ2-2, with D possibly matching TRBD1 (6 bases). CDR3 length: 13 amino acids. The V gene lost 4 bases and the J gene lost 5 bases, with 11 bases spanning the gap. Germline lookup yields CDR1 DFQATT and CDR2 SNEGSKA (reference sequence).